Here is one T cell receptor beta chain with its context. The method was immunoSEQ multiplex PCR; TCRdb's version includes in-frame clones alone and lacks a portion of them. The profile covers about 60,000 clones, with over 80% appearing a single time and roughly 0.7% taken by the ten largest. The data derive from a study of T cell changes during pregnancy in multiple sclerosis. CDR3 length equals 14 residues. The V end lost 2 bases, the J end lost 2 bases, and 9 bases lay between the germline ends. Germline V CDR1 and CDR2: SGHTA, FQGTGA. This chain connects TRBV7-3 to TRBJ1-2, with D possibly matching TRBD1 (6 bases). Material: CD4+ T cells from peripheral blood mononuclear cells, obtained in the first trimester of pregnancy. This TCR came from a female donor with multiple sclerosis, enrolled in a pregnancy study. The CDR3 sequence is CASSLHDRNYGYTF. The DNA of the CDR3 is TGTGCCAGCAGCTTACATGACAGGAACTATGGCTACACCTTC.